The sequence of this T cell receptor beta chain was determined in a study of vaccination effects on CD4 cells after COVID-19. The overall study: Ahead of sequencing, the ViraFEST assay grew antigen-specific CD4+ T cells using viral peptide pools.

With respect to this clone: The antigen is undetermined.

With more than 9 days of culture completed, CD4+ T cells were isolated. Two-dose BNT162b2 or mRNA-1273 vaccination was given to participants. On days 3 and 7, fresh IL-2 medium replaced half the medium. Regarding the study as a whole: Just 1 of 255 vaccine-induced clones in healthy recipients was cross-reactive.

The method was immunoSEQ multiplex PCR; TCRdb's version includes in-frame clones alone and lacks a portion of them. The sample includes fewer than 60,000 clones, approximately 81% of them seen just once. Trimming stripped 8 bases from V and 3 bases from J, with 14 bases between. Per the germline V gene, CDR1 is MGHDK and CDR2 is SYGVNS. The CDR3 is made up of 14 amino acids. The V gene is TRBV25-1, the J gene TRBJ1-3; possibly TRBD1 for D (6 bases). The receptor's source is a human donor who received a COVID-19 vaccine. Sample: CD4+ T cells from PBMCs cultured without peptide, taken after COVID-19 vaccination. CDR3 sequence reads: CASRETGSGNTIYF. CDR3 DNA: TGTGCCAGCCGGGAAACAGGGAGTGGAAACACCATATATTTT.